This TCR beta chain was identified in a study of OX40 agonist ivuxolimab in advanced cancers. General observations from the study: Certain nonresponders likewise exhibited a low normalized T-cell clonal expansion. At 0.1 to 3.0 mg/kg, CD4+ and CD8+ blood T cells expanded clonally by week 6.

J was trimmed by 4 bases and V by 3 bases; bases with no gene match: 12. This CDR3 is built from 16 residues. CDR1 MDHEN and CDR2 SYDVKM come from the germline V gene. Using immunoSEQ multiplex PCR, the repertoire was profiled, and TCRdb retains in-frame clones only, with some absent. This sample has about 84,000 clones, with around 94% found just once. A remark on this clone: Its cognate antigen is unknown.

The receptor comes from an adult with an advanced solid tumor such as melanoma, head and neck, liver or kidney cancer. The specimen comprised CD4+ or CD8+ T cells sorted from blood, sampled in a trial of the OX40 agonist ivuxolimab. The chain uses TRBV28 and TRBJ2-7; 7 nucleotides line up with TRBD1. The CDR3 nucleotides are TGTGCCAGCAGTTTTGGGGACAGCAAACTAGAGTACGAGCAGTACTTC. Translated, it gives CASSFGDSKLEYEQYF.